Included here is one T cell receptor beta chain sequence, with context. This sample is drawn from a study of control samples from healthy donors and cancer patients. V shed 2 bases and J shed 3 bases, with 10 bases lying between them. The germline V gene has CDR1 MNHEY and CDR2 SMNVEV (reference sequence). This CDR3 has 14 amino acids. Clones were read by immunoSEQ multiplex PCR, and TCRdb kept only the in-frame ones, dropping some. The repertoire holds about 120,000 clones, about 83% seen once, with 12% in the top ten. V gene TRBV27 combines with J gene TRBJ1-2, with D perhaps matching TRBD1 (6 bases). The sequenced sample was blood. This clonotype was sampled from a man aged 30-40 years in good health. The chain's CDR3 is CASSLNAGDYGYTF. The CDR3 nucleotides are TGTGCCAGCAGTTTAAACGCAGGGGACTATGGCTACACCTTC.